These 12 T cell receptor beta chains came from one sample sequenced in a study of blood T cell repertoires in COVID-19. The data were produced by immunoSEQ multiplex PCR, yet TCRdb's version contains in-frame clones alone and is incomplete. The repertoire holds around 460,000 clones, around nine tenths seen once, with roughly 0.78% in the top ten. The material sequenced was peripheral blood. The receptor source for this set is a man younger than 35 with COVID-19, enrolled during active disease.

The chain uses TRBV5-4 and TRBJ2-7, with a possible D match to TRBD1 (5 bases). Germline CDR1 is SGHNT and CDR2 is YYREEE (reference sequence). CDR3 size: 12 residues. Trimming shortened V by 3 bases and J by 3 bases, and 7 bases separated the two germline ends. The CDR3 nucleotides are TGTGCCAGCAGCTGGCAGGGCTACGAGCAGTACTTC. This sequence encodes CASSWQGYEQYF.

The chain recombines TRBV6-2 or TRBV6-3 with TRBJ2-1; no definite D call. The germline V and J ends were trimmed by 5 bases and 2 bases, with 13 bases remaining between them. This CDR3 is built from 15 residues. CDR1 is MNHEY and CDR2 is SVGEGT in the germline V gene. The CDR3, as DNA: TGTGCCAGCAGTCTCCAGGAAAGGCCCTACAATGAGCAGTTCTTC. Translation gives CASSLQERPYNEQFF.

The chain has TRBV27 and TRBJ2-7; 9 nucleotides line up with TRBD1. The CDR3 sequence is 14 residues long. V was clipped by 4 bases and J by 2 bases; unmatched bases: 3. In germline, CDR1 is MNHEY, CDR2 SMNVEV (reference sequence). CDR3 DNA: TGTGCCAGCAGTTGGACAGGGGCAACCTACGAGCAGTACTTC. Its translation is CASSWTGATYEQYF.

V usage is TRBV6-6 and J usage is TRBJ2-7; the D is unclear. V dropped 4 bases and J dropped 7 bases, with 14 bases sitting between them. The CDR3 sequence is 13 residues long. Germline assignment: CDR1 MNHNY and CDR2 SVGAGI (reference sequence). The CDR3, as DNA: TGTGCCAGCAGTTCCCGACAAATCTGGGAGCAGTACTTC. Translating it yields CASSSRQIWEQYF.

The J gene is TRBJ1-2, the V gene TRBV4-1; TRBD1 might be the D (6 bases). Per germline, CDR1 MGHRA and CDR2 YSYEKL. This CDR3 is 16 amino acids long. V shed 2 bases and J shed 6 bases, with 19 bases lying between them. CDR3 in DNA: TGCGCCAGCAGCCAACCAACAAAGGGACAACCCCATGGCTACACCTTC. Its translation: CASSQPTKGQPHGYTF.

This clone has just one count. The rearrangement links TRBV12-5 to TRBJ2-1, with 8 positions matching TRBD2. Germline V gene sequence: CDR1 LGHNT, CDR2 FRNRAP. Trimming cost V 2 bases and J 8 bases; bases outside gene matches: 5. CDR3 length: 14 residues. CDR3 in amino acids: CASGLWRGDYEQFF. The CDR3 DNA follows: TGTGCTAGTGGTTTGTGGCGGGGGGACTATGAGCAGTTCTTC.

This chain's CDR3 is CASSPGTRLADRTDTQYF. CDR3 DNA sequence: TGTGCCAGCAGCCCGGGAACTAGGCTAGCGGACCGCACAGATACGCAGTATTTT. The V gene is TRBV5-4, the J gene TRBJ2-3, with TRBD2 matching over 7 bases. V shed 4 bases, J shed 1 base, and the junction held 15 bases outside the gene matches. Germline V gives CDR1 SGHNT, CDR2 YYREEE (reference sequence). The CDR3 loop spans 18 amino acids. The full variable domain, completed using reference TRBV5-4 and TRBJ2-3, is ETGVTQSPTHLIKTRGQQVTLRCSSQSGHNTVSWYQQALGQGPQFIFQYYREEENGRGNFPPRFSGLQFPNYSSELNVNALELDDSALYLCASSPGTRLADRTDTQYFGPGTRLTVL.

The rearrangement joins TRBV24-1 to TRBJ2-7; 12 nucleotides agree with TRBD2. Trimming at V came to 4 bases and at J to 2 bases, leaving 8 bases not matched to a gene. Germline CDR1 and CDR2: KGHDR and SFDVKD. The CDR3 extends over 17 amino acids. The chain's CDR3 is CATSDPPLAGGPYEQYF. The CDR3 nucleotides read TGTGCCACCAGTGACCCCCCGCTAGCGGGGGGGCCCTACGAGCAGTACTTC.

The chain recombines TRBV7-9 with TRBJ1-4, with D perhaps matching TRBD1 (5 bases). The CDR3 is 16 residues long. Germline values: CDR1 SEHNR, CDR2 FQNEAQ (reference sequence). Trimming removed 0 bases from V and 7 bases from J, with 15 bases in between. CDR3 protein: CASSLAPQGIFEKLFF. CDR3 in DNA: TGTGCCAGCAGCTTAGCCCCCCAGGGCATCTTTGAAAAACTGTTTTTT.

The chain combines TRBV19 with TRBJ2-1; 9 nucleotides line up with TRBD2. The germline V gene encodes CDR1 LNHDA and CDR2 SQIVND (reference sequence). V shed 0 bases, J shed 0 bases, and the junction held 6 bases outside the gene matches. This CDR3 region has 18 residues. Here the CDR3 reads CASSIEGGRASSYNEQFF. In nucleotides, the CDR3 is TGTGCCAGTAGTATAGAGGGCGGGAGGGCGAGCTCCTACAATGAGCAGTTCTTC.

The CDR3 loop reads CASRQTETDTQYF. The DNA of the CDR3 is TGTGCCAGCAGACAGACAGAGACAGATACGCAGTATTTT. The rearrangement links TRBV6-5 to TRBJ2-3; tentatively, D is TRBD1 (5 bases). The CDR3 runs to 13 residues. Trimming pared 6 bases from V and 3 bases from J, leaving 10 bases between. CDR1 is MNHEY, CDR2 SVGAGI, per germline.

The rearrangement links TRBV11-3 to TRBJ1-6; no firm D call. V gave up 0 bases and J gave up 5 bases, with 14 bases separating them. The CDR3 runs to 17 residues. The germline V gene encodes CDR1 SGHNT and CDR2 YENEEA. CDR3: CASSLDQMGSNNSPLHF. As DNA, the CDR3 is TGTGCCAGCAGCTTAGATCAGATGGGGAGTAATAATTCACCCCTCCACTTT.